Here is one TCR beta chain with its context. The sample holds other DNA sequences that translate to the same CDR3. These data originate in a study of control samples from healthy donors and cancer patients. Assay used: immunoSEQ multiplex PCR; TCRdb lists only in-frame clones, some missing. The table has some 100,000 clones, just over 85% seen once. Trimming shortened V by 2 bases and J by 1 base, and 7 bases separated the two germline ends. The CDR3 totals 14 residues. Germline CDR1 and CDR2: MNHEY and SVGAGI. The material sequenced was blood. The V call is TRBV6-5, the J call TRBJ2-3; D may correspond to TRBD1 or TRBD2 (5 bases each). The TCR comes from a man younger than 40 in good health. CDR3 in amino acids: CASSYRGGTDTQYF. DNA for the CDR3: TGTGCCAGCAGTTACAGGGGAGGCACAGATACGCAGTATTTT.